The clone carrying this TCR beta chain was seen many times. Its target is not known. The data originate from a study of blood T cells in healthy people across ages. Primed by a sample-barcoded 5' primer and a J-beta primer mix, a second PCR proceeded for about 6 to 11 cycles. Via MiXCR, TCRdb re-called the 5' RACE reads, giving one row per CDR3 protein. The sample includes roughly 640,000 distinct CDR3 sequences, approximately 30% of them seen just once. Germline V gene sequence: CDR1 SNHLY, CDR2 FYNNEI. This CDR3 comprises 14 residues. Germline trimming cut 0 bases from V and 6 bases from J; bases unmatched to any gene: 5. Study observations and caveats: The study found more naive CD4+ cells and higher diversity in long-lived than aged donors.

The sample comprised blood. This clonotype was sampled from a woman of 80 years or more in good health. The V call is TRBV2, the J call TRBJ2-7; TRBD1 agrees at 7 bases. CDR3 in amino acids: CASSEAGGAGEQYF. DNA for the CDR3: TGTGCCAGCAGTGAAGCAGGGGGCGCGGGCGAGCAGTACTTC.